This passage covers 28 T cell receptor beta chains from one sample sequenced in a study of T cell responses to AZD1222 COVID-19 vaccine. Sequencing used immunoSEQ multiplex PCR; TCRdb keeps in-frame clones, though not all of them. Here the sample spans approximately 150,000 clones, 90% being singletons. The sequences come from peripheral blood, collected on day 0 of AZD1222 vaccination. These receptors were obtained from an adult in good health.

The rearrangement links TRBV5-1 to TRBJ2-1; 7 positions match TRBD1. J gave up 9 bases and V 4 bases, and 7 bases lay outside the gene matches. The CDR3 loop spans 13 amino acids. Germline-derived CDR1 and CDR2 are SGHRS and YFSETQ. This CDR3 is CASSTPGGFEQFF. As DNA, the CDR3 is TGCGCCAGCAGCACTCCAGGGGGTTTTGAGCAGTTCTTC.

CDR3 coding DNA: TGTGCCAGCAGCTTAGCCACGGGACTAGCGGGGGACCTCACAGATACGCAGTATTTT. This codes for CASSLATGLAGDLTDTQYF. This sequence joins TRBV7-2 and TRBJ2-3; 14 positions match TRBD2. The V gene's germline CDR1 is SGHTA and CDR2 FQGNSA. The CDR3 sequence is 19 residues long. Unmatched junction bases numbered 7, after V lost 0 bases and J lost 2 bases.

This chain links TRBV27 with TRBJ1-2; weak D call: TRBD1 (6 bases). The CDR3 extends over 14 amino acids. Germline assignment: CDR1 MNHEY and CDR2 SMNVEV (reference sequence). Trimming left V 1 base short and J 6 bases short, with 12 bases between. The CDR3 is CASSLFRGADGYTF. DNA for the CDR3: TGTGCCAGCAGTTTATTTAGGGGGGCCGATGGCTACACCTTC.

The CDR3 bases are TGCGCCAGCAGCTGGGGGACAGGGGACTACGAGCAGTACTTC. Amino acid sequence: CASSWGTGDYEQYF. J is TRBJ2-7 and V is TRBV5-1; 10 nucleotides agree with TRBD1. CDR1 SGHRS and CDR2 YFSETQ come from the germline V gene. V gave up 3 bases and J gave up 3 bases; unmatched junction bases: 3. The CDR3 is 14 amino acids. Full variable domain (remainder filled in from reference TRBV5-1 and TRBJ2-7): KAGVTQTPRYLIKTRGQQVTLSCSPISGHRSVSWYQQTPGQGLQFLFEYFSETQRNKGNFPGRFSGRQFSNSRSEMNVSTLELGDSALYLCASSWGTGDYEQYFGPGTRLTVT.

This chain joins TRBV14 and TRBJ1-1; 7 bases align to TRBD1. J lost 2 bases, V lost 1 base, and 7 bases had no gene match. The CDR3 has 16 amino acids. Germline V gene lookup returns CDR1 SGHDN and CDR2 FVKESK. CDR3 amino acids: CASSQGGTAVNTEAFF. The CDR3 DNA sequence: TGTGCCAGCAGCCAAGGAGGGACAGCTGTAAACACTGAAGCTTTCTTT.

This clone was found once. The chain links TRBV12-3 or TRBV12-4 to TRBJ2-1; D perhaps matches TRBD1 (5 bases). V was pared by 6 bases and J by 8 bases, with 14 bases between. The CDR3 has 13 amino acids. CDR3 in DNA: TGTGCCAGCAGATCGGACATCCAGGATGAGCAGTTCTTC. Amino acid sequence: CASRSDIQDEQFF.

V and J are TRBV18 and TRBJ2-7; no clear D. The CDR3 covers 14 residues. Germline V gene sequence: CDR1 KGHSH, CDR2 LQKENI. V shed 0 bases and J shed 2 bases, with 8 bases lying between them. The CDR3 region is CASSPPSSAYEQYF. The CDR3 DNA is TGTGCCAGCTCACCACCGAGCAGTGCCTACGAGCAGTACTTC.

The chain combines TRBV7-9 with TRBJ1-1; D not resolved. CDR1 is SEHNR, CDR2 FQNEAQ, per germline (reference sequence). V gave up 4 bases and J gave up 6 bases, with 12 bases separating them. This CDR3 spans 13 amino acids. The CDR3 loop reads CASSSIEEAEAFF. The CDR3 DNA reads as TGTGCCAGCAGCTCAATAGAGGAGGCTGAAGCTTTCTTT.

The V gene is TRBV10-1, the J gene TRBJ2-7; 8 bases are shared with TRBD1. Trimming at V came to 5 bases and at J to 6 bases, leaving 15 bases not matched to a gene. This CDR3 is built from 16 residues. The germline gives CDR1 WNHNN, CDR2 SYGVQD (reference sequence). CDR3 sequence (DNA): TGCGCCAGCAGTCTTTCAGGGGGCGGCACTCCGAGCGAGCAGTACTTC. As protein: CASSLSGGGTPSEQYF.

J is TRBJ1-1 and V is TRBV6-6; 7 bases line up with TRBD1. This CDR3 has 15 residues. Germline V gene sequence: CDR1 MNHNY, CDR2 SVGAGI (reference sequence). V was clipped by 5 bases and J by 11 bases; unmatched bases: 17. CDR3 nucleotide sequence: TGTGCCAGCAGTGCTATTGACAGGGCCTTGGGGTGGGCTTTCTTT. Its translation is CASSAIDRALGWAFF.

V and J are TRBV5-1 and TRBJ1-2; 7 nucleotides match TRBD1. The germline V gene encodes CDR1 SGHRS and CDR2 YFSETQ. Germline trimming cut 0 bases from V and 6 bases from J; bases unmatched to any gene: 5. The CDR3 consists of 14 residues. CDR3 sequence: CASSLGQGTDGYTF. For the CDR3, the DNA is TGCGCCAGCAGCTTGGGACAGGGAACGGATGGCTACACCTTC. The whole variable domain, remainder taken from reference TRBV5-1 and TRBJ1-2, is KAGVTQTPRYLIKTRGQQVTLSCSPISGHRSVSWYQQTPGQGLQFLFEYFSETQRNKGNFPGRFSGRQFSNSRSEMNVSTLELGDSALYLCASSLGQGTDGYTFGSGTRLTVV.

The V and J genes are TRBV5-1 and TRBJ2-3, with TRBD2 identical over 9 bases. The ends lost 0 bases at V and 5 bases at J; junction bases unmatched: 4. From germline, CDR1 is SGHRS and CDR2 YFSETQ. There are 15 residues in the CDR3. The chain's CDR3 is CASSLAASGEDTQYF. CDR3 bases: TGCGCCAGCAGCTTGGCAGCTAGCGGGGAAGATACGCAGTATTTT.

The chain links TRBV9 to TRBJ2-1; a possible D gene is TRBD2 (5 bases). Germline CDR1 SGDLS, CDR2 YYNGEE. V shed 0 bases and J shed 4 bases, with 14 bases lying between them. The CDR3 contains 16 residues. The CDR3 DNA is TGTGCCAGCAGCGTAGGCCTGGACTCCCCATACAATGAGCAGTTCTTC. Translated, it gives CASSVGLDSPYNEQFF.

V usage is TRBV12-3 or TRBV12-4 and J usage is TRBJ2-7; D gene uncertain. V lost 10 bases to trimming and J lost 1 base, with 2 bases between them. The length of the CDR3 is 9 residues. This CDR3 reads CAKSYEQYF. The DNA of the CDR3 is TGTGCCAAATCCTACGAGCAGTACTTC.

This sequence joins TRBV10-3 and TRBJ2-7, with D perhaps TRBD1 (5 bases). The germline V gene encodes CDR1 ENHRY and CDR2 SYGVKD. The CDR3 spans 12 residues. Trimming shortened V by 6 bases and J by 5 bases, and 11 bases separated the two germline ends. CDR3 in amino acids: CAIRADRDEQYF. CDR3 sequence (DNA): TGTGCCATCAGGGCTGACAGAGACGAGCAGTACTTC.

This clone was counted once. V and J are TRBV3-1 (or the pseudogene TRBV3-2) and TRBJ2-1, with 9 bases matching TRBD2. The CDR3 loop spans 16 amino acids. Germline CDR1 and CDR2: LGHDT and YNNKEL (reference sequence). V lost 3 bases to trimming and J lost 5 bases; unmatched junction nucleotides: 8. The CDR3 spells CASSHRNERGDNEQFF. CDR3 in DNA: TGTGCCAGCAGCCACCGGAACGAGCGGGGGGACAATGAGCAGTTCTTC.

The rearrangement uses TRBV29-1 and TRBJ2-3, with 10 bases identical to TRBD2. The CDR3 runs to 17 residues. V gave up 3 bases and J gave up 0 bases; unmatched junction bases: 9. In germline, CDR1 is SQVTM, CDR2 ANQGSEA. Here the CDR3 reads CSVEGTSGEASTDTQYF. The CDR3 nucleotides read TGCAGCGTTGAGGGAACTAGCGGGGAGGCTAGCACAGATACGCAGTATTTT.

V gene TRBV15 combines with J gene TRBJ1-2; a possible D gene is TRBD1 (6 bases). V lost 3 bases and J lost 3, with 14 bases in between. Germline V gene lookup returns CDR1 LNHNV and CDR2 YYDKDF (reference sequence). There are 15 residues in the CDR3. The CDR3 DNA sequence: TGTGCCACCAGCAGCCAACAGGGAATATACTATGGCTACACCTTC. Amino acids: CATSSQQGIYYGYTF.

The chain combines TRBV30 with TRBJ1-6, with a weak D call TRBD1 (5 bases). The germline V gene encodes CDR1 GTSNPN and CDR2 SVGIG (reference sequence). The CDR3 is made up of 15 amino acids. Trimming stripped 4 bases from V and 7 bases from J, with 17 bases between. CDR3 sequence reads: CAWTDTGRDNSPLHF. DNA for the CDR3: TGTGCCTGGACCGACACGGGTAGGGACAATTCACCCCTCCACTTT.

V usage is TRBV21-1 and J usage is TRBJ2-7; whether TRBD2, the table's D call, matches the DNA was not checked. TRBV21-1 is designated a pseudogene. The CDR3 sequence is 16 residues long. DNA for the CDR3: TGTGCCAGCAGCAAAAGGGGACTAGTCGGGGTTGACGAGCAGTACTTC. This encodes CASSKRGLVGVDEQYF.

V usage is TRBV27 and J usage is TRBJ2-7; TRBD2 agrees at 9 bases. The CDR3 spans 14 residues. J gave up 2 bases and V 4 bases, and 3 bases lay outside the gene matches. Germline V gene sequence: CDR1 MNHEY, CDR2 SMNVEV (reference sequence). The CDR3 loop reads CASSSGLAPYEQYF. CDR3 sequence (DNA): TGTGCCAGCAGTTCCGGACTAGCGCCCTACGAGCAGTACTTC.

V usage is TRBV18 and J usage is TRBJ2-2; D remains ambiguous. Germline loops: CDR1 KGHSH, CDR2 LQKENI. Trimming removed 4 bases at V and 6 bases at J, with 6 bases between. This CDR3 is 12 amino acids long. This CDR3 is CASSREAGELFF. The CDR3 DNA reads TGTGCCAGCTCACGAGAGGCCGGGGAGCTGTTTTTT.

For the CDR3, the DNA is TGTGCCAGCAGCTCCCTAGACAGGGGTGAAGCTTTCTTT. This gives the protein CASSSLDRGEAFF. V gene TRBV7-2 combines with J gene TRBJ1-1, with 8 nucleotides matching TRBD1. V dropped 4 bases and J dropped 7; count of bases not matched to a gene: 5. The germline V gene encodes CDR1 SGHTA and CDR2 FQGNSA. This CDR3 spans 13 amino acids.

The rearrangement joins TRBV6-6 to TRBJ2-7; weak D call: TRBD2 (5 bases). Germline CDR1 is MNHNY and CDR2 is SVGAGI (reference sequence). Between the trimmed V and J ends, which lost 7 bases and 0 bases, there was a span of 13 bases. The CDR3 is made up of 14 amino acids. The CDR3 region is CASTNSGVSYEQYF. In DNA, the CDR3 is TGTGCCAGCACCAATTCCGGGGTCTCCTACGAGCAGTACTTC.

This rearrangement joins TRBV5-6 to TRBJ2-7, with D possibly being TRBD1 or TRBD2 (5 bases each). V lost 4 bases and J lost 0, with 14 bases in between. Germline V gene data show CDR1 as SGHDT and CDR2 as YYEEEE. This CDR3 spans 15 amino acids. Here the CDR3 reads CASSEGTRASYEQYF. DNA for the CDR3: TGTGCCAGCAGCGAAGGGACGCGAGCCTCCTACGAGCAGTACTTC.

Points on this clone: One junction end does not reproduce the germline sequence, and a read error may be involved. The identical CDR3 is also encoded by other nucleotide sequences in the sample. The chain uses TRBV14 and TRBJ1-4, with D tentatively TRBD1 (5 bases). In germline, CDR1 is SGHDN, CDR2 FVKESK. The CDR3 totals 16 residues. The CDR3 nucleotides are TGTGCCAGCAGCGACATTTCCGGGACCTTTAATGAAAAATTGTTTTTT. Translation: CASSDISGTFNEKLFF.

This chain connects TRBV7-9 to TRBJ2-5, with 7 positions matching TRBD1. The CDR3 covers 15 residues. The V gene end was trimmed by 3 bases and the J gene end by 2 bases; junction bases not matched to a gene: 6. The germline CDR1 and CDR2 sequences are SEHNR and FQNEAQ (reference sequence). CDR3 sequence: CASSFLRDSQETQYF. Here the CDR3 DNA reads TGTGCCAGCAGCTTCCTCCGGGACAGTCAAGAGACCCAGTACTTC. Together with reference TRBV7-9 and TRBJ2-5, the CDR3 gives the full variable domain: DTGVSQNPRHKITKRGQNVTFRCDPISEHNRLYWYRQTLGQGPEFLTYFQNEAQLEKSRLLSDRFSAERPKGSFSTLEIQRTEQGDSAMYLCASSFLRDSQETQYFGPGTRLLVL.

The chain has TRBV19 and TRBJ2-3, with 7 bases identical to TRBD2. Germline trimming cut 4 bases from V and 1 base from J; bases unmatched to any gene: 5. CDR1 LNHDA and CDR2 SQIVND come from the germline V gene (reference sequence). The CDR3 sequence is 15 residues long. The CDR3 loop reads CASSKSGARTDTQYF. The DNA for the CDR3 is TGTGCCAGTAGTAAGAGCGGGGCCCGCACAGATACGCAGTATTTT.